Below are 14 T cell receptor beta chains sequenced from a single sample in a study of blood T cell repertoires in COVID-19. This table comes from immunoSEQ multiplex PCR, and its TCRdb copy is limited to in-frame clones, with some not included. Of over 200,000 clones detected, approximately 90% appear once; the ten largest clones hold over 9.5%. The sample comprised peripheral blood. These receptors originate from a woman under 30 who had recovered from COVID-19.

This sequence joins TRBV9 and TRBJ2-1; 8 bases are a match to TRBD2. CDR1 and CDR2 (germline): SGDLS, YYNGEE. The CDR3 extends over 15 amino acids. The V segment lost 3 bases and the J segment 8 bases; nucleotides outside the gene matches: 10. The chain's CDR3 is CASSAGTRRVDEQFF. The CDR3 DNA reads TGTGCCAGCAGCGCCGGGACTAGAAGGGTTGATGAGCAGTTCTTC. Together with reference TRBV9 and TRBJ2-1, the CDR3 gives the full variable domain: DSGVTQTPKHLITATGQRVTLRCSPRSGDLSVYWYQQSLDQGLQFLIQYYNGEERAKGNILERFSAQQFPDLHSELNLSSLELGDSALYFCASSAGTRRVDEQFFGPGTRLTVL.

This chain uses TRBV7-2 with TRBJ1-2; 7 nucleotides align to TRBD1. The CDR3 has 15 amino acids. Germline loops: CDR1 SGHTA, CDR2 FQGNSA. J gave up 1 base and V 3 bases, and 5 bases lay outside the gene matches. In DNA, the CDR3 is TGTGCCAGCAGCTTGGACTACAGGGGTAACTATGGCTACACCTTC. It translates to CASSLDYRGNYGYTF.

Written as DNA, the CDR3 is TGTGCCAGCAGCTTAAATCTCGGGAGTACCTACAATGAGCAGTTCTTC. It translates to CASSLNLGSTYNEQFF. This chain joins TRBV7-3 and TRBJ2-1, with D possibly TRBD2 on 6 matching bases. Germline-derived CDR1 and CDR2 are SGHTA and FQGTGA. CDR3 length equals 16 residues. V was trimmed by 1 base and J by 2 bases, leaving 12 bases between them.

The chain is built from TRBV6-6 and TRBJ1-5; 10 bases match TRBD1. V was clipped by 4 bases and J by 7 bases; unmatched bases: 7. Per germline, CDR1 MNHNY and CDR2 SVGAGI (reference sequence). This CDR3 region has 15 residues. CDR3 in DNA: TGTGCCAGCAGTTGGCGACAGGGGGCCTGGCAGCCCCAGCATTTT. It codes for CASSWRQGAWQPQHF.

This clone was found once. The chain has TRBV3-1 (or the pseudogene TRBV3-2) and TRBJ2-7, with D possibly matching TRBD1 (6 bases). This CDR3 comprises 13 residues. Trimming removed 3 bases from V and 2 bases from J, with 8 bases in between. The germline V gene encodes CDR1 LGHDT and CDR2 YNNKEL (reference sequence). The DNA of the CDR3 is TGTGCCAGCAGCCACGGGACAACCTACGAGCAGTACTTC. Its translation: CASSHGTTYEQYF.

There are a few counts of this clone. The junction departs from germline at one end; a sequencing error may be responsible. J is TRBJ2-1 and V is TRBV18; 8 nucleotides align to TRBD2. Germline V gene lookup returns CDR1 KGHSH and CDR2 LQKENI. This CDR3 is 15 amino acids long. The CDR3 DNA is TGTGCCAGCTCCCCACTAGCGGAAGACTACAATGAGCAGTTCTTC. This gives the protein CASSPLAEDYNEQFF. The entire variable domain, with the rest obtained from reference TRBV18 and TRBJ2-1, is as follows: NAGVMQNPRHLVRRRGQEARLRCSPMKGHSHVYWYRQLPEEGLKFMVYLQKENIIDESGMPKERFSAEFPKEGPSILRIQQVVRGDSAAYFCASSPLAEDYNEQFFGPGTRLTVL.

This clone was seen more than once but under ten times. V is TRBV6-2 or TRBV6-3 and J is TRBJ2-7, with no clear D. CDR1 and CDR2 from the germline V gene are MNHEY and SVGEGT. The CDR3 has 14 residues. Between the trimmed V and J ends, which lost 0 bases and 2 bases, there was a span of 8 bases. The CDR3 bases are TGTGCCAGCAGTTACTCCGACACGGCCTACGAGCAGTACTTC. It yields the protein CASSYSDTAYEQYF.

The J gene is TRBJ2-5, the V gene TRBV5-5, with 9 bases identical to TRBD1. The CDR3 covers 15 residues. V gave up 5 bases and J gave up 5 bases; unmatched junction bases: 10. Germline values: CDR1 SGHKS, CDR2 YYEKEE (reference sequence). CDR3 in amino acids: CASRRQGEPRETQYF. CDR3 bases: TGTGCCAGCAGGAGACAGGGGGAACCAAGGGAGACCCAGTACTTC.

The chain links TRBV24-1 to TRBJ2-1; 8 positions match TRBD1. The CDR3 is 15 residues long. The V and J ends lost 3 bases and 3 bases, in that order; junction bases with no gene match: 3. Germline V gene lookup returns CDR1 KGHDR and CDR2 SFDVKD. For the CDR3, the DNA is TGTGCCACCAGTGATCCGGGACAGGACTACAATGAGCAGTTCTTC. Its protein is CATSDPGQDYNEQFF.

The chain carries TRBV20-1 and TRBJ1-2; D is undetermined. With 6 bases removed from V and 5 bases from J, the gap between germline ends came to 16 bases. This CDR3 has 13 amino acids. CDR1 and CDR2 (germline): DFQATT, SNEGSKA (reference sequence). CDR3 loop: CSASRGDIYGYTF. In DNA form, the CDR3 reads TGCAGTGCGAGTCGAGGTGATATATATGGCTACACCTTC.

V usage is TRBV3-1 (or the pseudogene TRBV3-2) and J usage is TRBJ2-1, with TRBD2 as a possible D gene (5 bases). Trimming stripped 1 base from V and 9 bases from J, with 13 bases between. Germline V CDR1 and CDR2: LGHDT, YNNKEL (reference sequence). The CDR3 loop spans 14 amino acids. CDR3 DNA: TGTGCCAGCAGCCAAGTAGGTGGGAGTGGTGAGCAGTTCTTC. This gives the protein CASSQVGGSGEQFF.

Within the sample, this clone is medium-sized (0.01 to 0.1%). The chain employs TRBV10-1 and TRBJ2-1, with TRBD2 identical over 10 bases. After removal of 5 bases from V and 3 bases from J, the junction contained 4 bases not matched to a gene. The length of the CDR3 is 15 residues. The germline CDR1 and CDR2 sequences are WNHNN and SYGVQD (reference sequence). The CDR3 here is CASSTGTSDYNEQFF. The CDR3 DNA reads as TGCGCCAGCAGTACCGGGACTAGCGACTACAATGAGCAGTTCTTC.

The chain couples TRBV4-3 to TRBJ1-2, with D tentatively TRBD1 (6 bases). This CDR3 comprises 13 residues. V shed 4 bases and J shed 2 bases, with 8 bases lying between them. The V gene's germline CDR1 is LGHNA and CDR2 YSLEER. The CDR3 spells CASSLTGNYGYTF. The CDR3 DNA is TGCGCCAGCAGCCTAACAGGGAACTATGGCTACACCTTC.

The CDR3 coding sequence is TGTGCCTGGGCCAGGACAGGACCTCCCTACGAGCAGTACTTC. This codes for CAWARTGPPYEQYF. J is TRBJ2-7 and V is TRBV30, with TRBD1 matching 7 bases. The CDR3 spans 14 residues. The junction had 9 bases not matched to a gene; V was cut back by 5 bases and J by 2 bases. CDR1 is GTSNPN and CDR2 is SVGIG in the germline V gene (reference sequence). Supplemented by reference TRBV30 and TRBJ2-7, the full variable domain reads SQTIHQWPATLVQPVGSPLSLECTVEGTSNPNLYWYRQAAGRGLQLLFYSVGIGQISSEVPQNLSASRPQDRQFILSSKKLLLSDSGFYLCAWARTGPPYEQYFGPGTRLTVT.